This is a list of T cell receptor beta chains from one sample in a study of cytomegalovirus exposure and HLA in healthy donors. Produced via immunoSEQ multiplex PCR; TCRdb's table is partial and in-frame only. The sample has 150,000 to 170,000 clones, around 82% seen once; the top ten hold 5.6%. The sample was PBMCs. Receptor source: a woman in her thirties or forties in good health and CMV-seropositive. Both conserved end residues are trimmed from each CDR3. Each record gives: J gene, V gene, CDR3 protein.

>TRBJ2-1|TRBV5-1
ASSLGLSGSRSEQF
>TRBJ2-3|TRBV29-1
SVPDRAWTDTQY
>TRBJ1-1|TRBV30
AWSGGGTEAF
>TRBJ2-7|TRBV11-1
ASSRTGTGYEQY
>TRBJ2-3|TRBV4-2
ASKAGVGTDTQY
>TRBJ2-6|TRBV4-2
ASSQEGLSGANVLT
>TRBJ2-3|TRBV11-2
ASTPWSGGGTDTQY
>TRBJ2-1|TRBV7-2
ASSEGTSGRNEQF
>TRBJ1-2|TRBV30
AWSVPYTGGGGYT
>-|TRBV5-4
ASSLEVRGSSYEQY
>TRBJ1-1|TRBV6-1
ASSAGTSRGTEAF
>TRBJ1-1|TRBV5-8
ASSYIRGRDTEAF
>TRBJ2-3|TRBV28
ASWRERTDTQY
>TRBJ2-1|TRBV7-2
ASSIGGLAGAVQF
>TRBJ2-4|TRBV19
ARIRDRESKNIQY
>TRBJ2-7|TRBV5-6
ASSLGWDRQAPSYEQY
>TRBJ2-1|TRBV11-2
ASSLDRYEQF
>TRBJ2-2|TRBV10-3
ATSGTNTGELF
>TRBJ2-3|TRBV7-2
ASSLTWTSGRADTQY
>TRBJ1-2|TRBV28
ASSRDRGGYT
>TRBJ1-5|TRBV19
ASSIRGNQPQH
>TRBJ2-5|TRBV7-2
ASSLRGHVMETQY
>TRBJ2-5|TRBV6-1
ASSPSGSMATQY
>TRBJ2-7|TRBV18
ASSTTRDSYEQY
>TRBJ2-7|TRBV6-5
ASSYGTSGSYEQY
>TRBJ1-2|TRBV4-1
ASSQEIGDYGYT
>TRBJ2-4|TRBV7-9
ASSRLAGVAIQY
>TRBJ2-7|TRBV6-1
ASSEWDRVSYEQY
>TRBJ2-7|TRBV30
AWSGRGLRY
>TRBJ2-1|TRBV5-1
ASSLDGAGPYNEQF
>TRBJ2-1|TRBV7-6
ASSREVAGAAYNEQF
>TRBJ2-2|TRBV10-3
AISDSHPGLNTGELF
>TRBJ2-7|TRBV18
ASSPDSSLYEQY
>TRBJ1-5|TRBV28
ASSLSADQPQH
>TRBJ2-5|TRBV28
ASTPPRLAGVETQY
>TRBJ2-1|TRBV4-2
ASSQTSGRSYNEQF
>TRBJ2-1|TRBV11-3
ASSPPGRREGYNEQF
>TRBJ1-5|TRBV6-1
ASSELTGGQPQH
>TRBJ2-1|TRBV7-2
ASSERGTYNEQF
>TRBJ1-2|TRBV11-2
ASSAVELTRYT